This TCR beta chain was sequenced during a study of T cells after yellow fever vaccination. CDR1 is MRHNA and CDR2 is SNTAGT in the germline V gene. V shed 7 bases, J shed 0 bases, and the junction held 3 bases outside the gene matches. This CDR3 region has 13 residues. TCRdb called the 5' RACE reads again in MiXCR, with one record for every CDR3 protein. The sample has about 340,000 distinct CDR3 sequences, under 15% seen once. The chain has TRBV6-4 and TRBJ2-7; 7 bases are a match to TRBD1. The receptor was isolated from a man between 18 and 29 years old who received the YFV17D yellow fever vaccine. This material consisted of CD4+ T cells sorted from PBMCs, taken 15 days after the yellow fever booster vaccination. The CDR3, as DNA: TGTGCCAGCAACAGGGGATCCTCCTACGAGCAGTACTTC. Translated: CASNRGSSYEQYF.